This is a list of T cell receptor beta chains from one sample in a study of blood T cell repertoires in COVID-19. Some clones are missing from TCRdb's copy, which holds only in-frame ones; the method was immunoSEQ multiplex PCR. The table records 100,000 to 120,000 clones, around 84% of them present only once. Sequenced: peripheral blood. These receptors came from an elderly woman with acute or convalescent COVID-19. The CDR3 runs from the conserved cysteine through the conserved F or W. A D gene is named only where the DNA matches it firmly. A row's size may be missing; if present it is once, few, many or a size class.

abundance	v_gene	j_gene	d_gene	CDR3nt	CDR3aa
NA	TRBV5-1	TRBJ2-3	NA	TGCGCCAGCAGCCCCGCTATCAGCGGGAGCACAGATACGCAGTATTTT	CASSPAISGSTDTQYF
NA	TRBV7-2	TRBJ2-3	TRBD2	TGTGCCAGCAGCTTAGCACTTAGCGGGACGGGGACAGATACGCAGTATTTT	CASSLALSGTGTDTQYF
NA	TRBV14	TRBJ2-2	NA	TGTGCCAGCAGCCAAGATGACACAGGGTGGCCCGGGGAGCTGTTTTTT	CASSQDDTGWPGELFF
NA	TRBV5-1	TRBJ2-2	TRBD1	TGCGCCAGCAGCTGGGACAGGGGCGTCACCGGGGAGCTGTTTTTT	CASSWDRGVTGELFF
NA	TRBV30	TRBJ2-3	NA	TGTGCCTGGAGTGTAGGCCTACAGGGGGAGGGGGCAGATACGCAGTATTTT	CAWSVGLQGEGADTQYF
NA	TRBV29-1	TRBJ2-5	NA	TGCAGCGTTGAAAGGGGGAAAGAGACCCAGTACTTC	CSVERGKETQYF
NA	TRBV29-1	TRBJ2-1	TRBD2	TGCAGCGTTGTGGACCCCGGGGGGTACAATGAGCAGTTCTTC	CSVVDPGGYNEQFF
NA	TRBV7-2	TRBJ2-3	NA	TGTGCCAGCAGCTTAAGGCTAGGTGGGGCCACAGATACGCAGTATTTT	CASSLRLGGATDTQYF
NA	TRBV6-5	TRBJ1-5	NA	TGTGCCAGCAGTCGGGACACCTTTAGCAATCAGCCCCAGCATTTT	CASSRDTFSNQPQHF
NA	TRBV5-1	TRBJ1-2	TRBD1	TGCGCCAGCAGCTGGGGGACAGAGGTCTATGGCTACACCTTC	CASSWGTEVYGYTF
NA	TRBV6-2/TRBV6-3	TRBJ2-2	NA	TGTGCCAGCAGTGACAGACGGGGAGGCACCGGGGAGCTGTTTTTT	CASSDRRGGTGELFF
NA	TRBV4-2	TRBJ1-6	NA	TGTGCCAGCAGCCAAGGAGGAAAGACGGAGAATTCACCCCTCCACTTT	CASSQGGKTENSPLHF
NA	TRBV11-2	TRBJ2-3	TRBD2	TGTGCCAGCAGCTTAGTCACTAGCGCAGGAACGCAGTATTTT	CASSLVTSAGTQYF
NA	TRBV3-1/TRBV3-2	TRBJ1-4	NA	TGTGCCAGCAGCCAAGGGATGACAGCATCTAATGAAAAACTGTTTTTT	CASSQGMTASNEKLFF
NA	TRBV28	TRBJ1-5	NA	TGTGCCAGCAAGAGGGCTTATAGCAATCAGCCCCAGCATTTT	CASKRAYSNQPQHF
NA	TRBV3-1/TRBV3-2	TRBJ2-5	NA	TGTGCCAGCAGCCAAGCAGGGGTCCCGGGAACCCAGTACTTC	CASSQAGVPGTQYF
medium-sized	TRBV5-1	TRBJ1-1	NA	TGCGCCAGCAGCGGACGGACAGCGAACACTGAAGCTTTCTTT	CASSGRTANTEAFF
NA	TRBV5-1	TRBJ1-1	NA	TGCGCCAGCAGCTTGGTACAGGGTTCCACTGAAGCTTTCTTT	CASSLVQGSTEAFF
NA	TRBV6-4	TRBJ2-1	TRBD2	TGTGCCAGCAGCCAATGGACTAGCGGGGGAAATGAGCAGTTCTTC	CASSQWTSGGNEQFF
NA	TRBV19	TRBJ1-2	NA	TGTGCCAGCCACCGGGGAGGTGAGGGTACAGCTAACTATGGCTACACCTTC	CASHRGGEGTANYGYTF
NA	TRBV7-2	TRBJ2-7	TRBD1	TGTGCCAGCAGCAAGACAGGGCCCGGCTCCTACGAGCAGTACTTC	CASSKTGPGSYEQYF
NA	TRBV5-5	TRBJ2-5	NA	TGTGCCAGTTCCCCCCGTAGAGAGACCCAGTACTTC	CASSPRRETQYF
NA	TRBV5-1	TRBJ1-2	TRBD1	TGCGCCAGCAGCTCGGAGACAGGGGGTGTGGACTATGGCTACACCTTC	CASSSETGGVDYGYTF
NA	TRBV5-1	TRBJ2-7	TRBD1	TGCGCCAGCAGCCTCGGACAGGGTTTGTCCTACGAGCAGTACTTC	CASSLGQGLSYEQYF
NA	TRBV5-5	TRBJ1-1	NA	TGTGCCAGCAGCAGGACAGTTACTGGACGGAACACTGAAGCTTTCTTT	CASSRTVTGRNTEAFF
NA	TRBV30	TRBJ1-2	NA	TGTGCCTGGAGTGGAGATAGGAGGCAATCTAACTATGGCTACACCTTC	CAWSGDRRQSNYGYTF
NA	TRBV6-5	TRBJ2-1	TRBD1	TGTGCCAGCAGGCATGGGACAGCTGAGCAGTTCTTC	CASRHGTAEQFF
NA	TRBV5-1	TRBJ2-7	TRBD2	TGCGCCAGCAGTTCTCTAGCGGGAGGTATCTACGAGCAGTACTTC	CASSSLAGGIYEQYF
once	TRBV5-1	TRBJ2-2	NA	TGCGCCAGCAGCTTGGAGACAGGCGGAGGTACCGGGGAGCTGTTTTTT	CASSLETGGGTGELFF
NA	TRBV18	TRBJ2-7	TRBD1	TGTGCCAGCTCAACAACGGGACAGTCCTACGAGCAGTACTTC	CASSTTGQSYEQYF
NA	TRBV5-4	TRBJ1-4	TRBD1	TGTGCCAGCAGCCGAGGGGGCGAAGAAAAACTGTTTTTT	CASSRGGEEKLFF
NA	TRBV4-2	TRBJ2-3	NA	TGTGCCAGCAGCCAGCTAGCTGGAGATACGCAGTATTTT	CASSQLAGDTQYF
NA	TRBV6-5	TRBJ1-2	TRBD1	TGTGCCAGCAGTTACTCGACAGGGGGCGGCTATGGCTACACCTTC	CASSYSTGGGYGYTF
NA	TRBV2	TRBJ2-3	NA	TGTGCCAGCAGTGTTGTCACAAGCACAGATACGCAGTATTTT	CASSVVTSTDTQYF
once	TRBV6-6	TRBJ1-4	NA	TGTGCCAGCAGTTACGATGGGGGAGGTCTGTTTTTT	CASSYDGGGLFF
few	TRBV5-1	TRBJ2-7	NA	TGCGCCAGCAGCACCGACAGCCCTAACTACGAGCAGTACTTC	CASSTDSPNYEQYF
NA	TRBV9	TRBJ2-1	NA	TGTGCCAGCAGCGTAGTTAGTCCCGGGGAGAAGTTCTTC	CASSVVSPGEKFF
NA	TRBV6-6	TRBJ2-3	NA	TGTGCCAGCAGCGGACGGGATCGGGGCACAGATACGCAGTATTTT	CASSGRDRGTDTQYF
once	TRBV11-1	TRBJ1-4	TRBD1	TGTGCCAGCAGCGGCCGACAGGGGTATGAAGAAAAACTGTTTTTT	CASSGRQGYEEKLFF
NA	TRBV2	TRBJ2-7	TRBD1	TGTGCCAGCAAAGCGACAGGGGGCAACTACGAGCAGTACTTC	CASKATGGNYEQYF
NA	TRBV2	TRBJ1-6	NA	TGTGCCACCCAACAGGCACATAATTCACCCCTCCACTTT	CATQQAHNSPLHF
NA	TRBV11-2	TRBJ2-4	TRBD1	TGTGCCAGCAGCTTGGCTCAGGGACAGGTTCAGTACTTC	CASSLAQGQVQYF
NA	TRBV5-1	TRBJ2-5	TRBD2	TGCGCCAACCAGAGACTAGCGGGAGAGGAGACCCAGTACTTC	CANQRLAGEETQYF
NA	TRBV6-2/TRBV6-3	TRBJ2-2	TRBD2	TGTGCCAGCAGTACCCGGGGGGACACCGGGGAGCTGTTTTTT	CASSTRGDTGELFF
NA	TRBV19	TRBJ2-1	TRBD2	TGTGCCAGTAGTCCCCGAGCGGGGAATGAGCAGTTCTTC	CASSPRAGNEQFF
NA	TRBV18	TRBJ1-3	NA	TGTGCCAGCTCACCACAGGGGAAAGGGACTGGAAACACCATATATTTT	CASSPQGKGTGNTIYF
NA	TRBV4-3	TRBJ1-1	TRBD1	TGCGCCAGCAGCCGGGGACAGGGGGCAGCGACTGAAGCTTTCTTT	CASSRGQGAATEAFF